Sequencing of this T cell receptor beta chain was carried out in a study of blood T cell repertoires in COVID-19. The CDR3 length is 17 residues. Authors' processing steps: Amplification of reference gene primers provided the estimated nucleated cell counts. This table comes from immunoSEQ multiplex PCR, and its TCRdb copy is limited to in-frame clones, with some not included. The V and J calls and clone size are taken from that table; D and trimming were inferred from the DNA. In the table there are 90,000 to 100,000 clones, approximately 90% of which are singletons. Sequencing was performed on peripheral blood. The gene calls are TRBV1 and TRBJ2-1; TRBD2, the table's D call, was not compared with the DNA. TRBV1 is termed a pseudogene. This receptor was taken from a man in his sixties or seventies with acute or convalescent COVID-19. The CDR3 here is CTSSQDLLRADHNEQFF. The CDR3 DNA is TGCACCAGCAGCCAAGATCTCCTGCGGGCGGACCACAATGAGCAGTTCTTC.